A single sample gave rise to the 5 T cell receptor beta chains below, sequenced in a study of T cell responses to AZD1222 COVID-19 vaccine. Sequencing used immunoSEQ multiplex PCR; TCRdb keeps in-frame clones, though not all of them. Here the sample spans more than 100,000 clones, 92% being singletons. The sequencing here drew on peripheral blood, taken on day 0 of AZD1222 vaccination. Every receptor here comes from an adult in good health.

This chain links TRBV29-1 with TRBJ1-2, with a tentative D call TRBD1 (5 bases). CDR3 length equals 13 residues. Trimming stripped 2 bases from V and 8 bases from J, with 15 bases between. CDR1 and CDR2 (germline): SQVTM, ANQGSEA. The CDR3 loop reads CSVESPGSQGYTF. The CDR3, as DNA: TGCAGCGTTGAAAGTCCAGGGTCGCAGGGCTACACCTTC. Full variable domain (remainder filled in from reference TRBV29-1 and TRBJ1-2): SAVISQKPSRDICQRGTSLTIQCQVDSQVTMMFWYRQQPGQSLTLIATANQGSEATYESGFVIDKFPISRPNLTFSTLTVSNMSPEDSSIYLCSVESPGSQGYTFGSGTRLTVV.

The CDR3 here is CASSIKGLNTGELFF. CDR3 nucleotides: TGTGCCAGCAGCATAAAGGGCCTAAACACCGGGGAGCTGTTTTTT. This chain joins TRBV7-2 and TRBJ2-2; D gene uncertain. CDR3 length equals 15 residues. The germline CDR1 and CDR2 sequences are SGHTA and FQGNSA. With 5 bases removed from V and 2 bases from J, the gap between germline ends came to 12 bases.

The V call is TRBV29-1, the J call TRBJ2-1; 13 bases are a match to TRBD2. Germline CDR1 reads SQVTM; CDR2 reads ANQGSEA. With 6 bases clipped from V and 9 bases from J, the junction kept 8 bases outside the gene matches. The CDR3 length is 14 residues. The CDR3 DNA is TGCAGCGTACCCGGGACTAGCGGGAATGGTGAGCAGTTCTTC. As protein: CSVPGTSGNGEQFF.

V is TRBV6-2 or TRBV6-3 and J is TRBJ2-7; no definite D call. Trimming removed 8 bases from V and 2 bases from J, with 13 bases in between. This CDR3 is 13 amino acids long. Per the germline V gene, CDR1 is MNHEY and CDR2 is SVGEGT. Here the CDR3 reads CASRQISTYEQYF. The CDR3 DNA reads TGTGCCAGCCGCCAGATTTCAACCTACGAGCAGTACTTC.

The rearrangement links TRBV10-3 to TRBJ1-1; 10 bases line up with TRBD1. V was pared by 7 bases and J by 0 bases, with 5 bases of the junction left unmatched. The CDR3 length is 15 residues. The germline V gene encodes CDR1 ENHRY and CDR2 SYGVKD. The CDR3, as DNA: TGTGCCATCAATGGGGGACAGGGGTTGAACACTGAAGCTTTCTTT. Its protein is CAINGGQGLNTEAFF.